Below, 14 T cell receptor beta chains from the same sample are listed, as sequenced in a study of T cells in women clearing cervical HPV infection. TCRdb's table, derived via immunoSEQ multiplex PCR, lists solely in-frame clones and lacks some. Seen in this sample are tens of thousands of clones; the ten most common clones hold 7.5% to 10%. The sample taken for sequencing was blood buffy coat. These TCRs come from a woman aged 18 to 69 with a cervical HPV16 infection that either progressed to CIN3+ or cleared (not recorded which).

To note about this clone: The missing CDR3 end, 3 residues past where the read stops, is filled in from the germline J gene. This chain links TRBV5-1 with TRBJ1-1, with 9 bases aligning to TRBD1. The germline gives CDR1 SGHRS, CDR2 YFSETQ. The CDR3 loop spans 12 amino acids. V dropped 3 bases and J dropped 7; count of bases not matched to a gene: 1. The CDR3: CASSWGQGEAFF. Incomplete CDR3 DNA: TGCGCCAGCAGCTGGGGACAGGGTGAA.

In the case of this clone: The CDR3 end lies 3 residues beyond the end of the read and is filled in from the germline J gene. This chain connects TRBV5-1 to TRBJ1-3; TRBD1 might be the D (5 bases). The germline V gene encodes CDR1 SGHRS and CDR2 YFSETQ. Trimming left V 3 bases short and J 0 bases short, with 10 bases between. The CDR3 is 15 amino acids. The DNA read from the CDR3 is TGCGCCAGCAGCTGGGGGGAGACCTCTGGAAACACC. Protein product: CASSWGETSGNT. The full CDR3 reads CASSWGETSGNTIYF.

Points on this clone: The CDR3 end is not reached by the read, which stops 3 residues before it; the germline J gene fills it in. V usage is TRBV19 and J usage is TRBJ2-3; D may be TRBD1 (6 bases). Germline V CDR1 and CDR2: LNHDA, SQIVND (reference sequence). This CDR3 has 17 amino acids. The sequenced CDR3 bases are TGTGCCAGTACCCGCAGGGGTAAGGACAATAGCAATCAGCCG. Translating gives CASTRRGKDNSNQP. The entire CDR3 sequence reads CASTRRGKDNSNQPQYF.

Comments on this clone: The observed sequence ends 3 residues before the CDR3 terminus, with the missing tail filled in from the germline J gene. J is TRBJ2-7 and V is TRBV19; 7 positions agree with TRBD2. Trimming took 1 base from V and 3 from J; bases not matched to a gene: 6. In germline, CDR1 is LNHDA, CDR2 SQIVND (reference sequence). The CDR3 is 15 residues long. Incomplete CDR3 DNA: TGTGCCAGTAGTATAGTAGGTAGCGGGTTCTACGAG. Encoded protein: CASSIVGSGFYE. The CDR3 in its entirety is CASSIVGSGFYEQYF.

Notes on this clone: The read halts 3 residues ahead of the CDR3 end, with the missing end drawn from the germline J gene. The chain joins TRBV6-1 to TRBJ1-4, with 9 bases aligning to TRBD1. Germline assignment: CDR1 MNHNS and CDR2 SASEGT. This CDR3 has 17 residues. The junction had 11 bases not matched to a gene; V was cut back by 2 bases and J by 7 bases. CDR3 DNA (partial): TGTGCCAGCAGTGAACTAGGCACAGGGGGCTCCCCTGAAAAA. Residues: CASSELGTGGSPEK. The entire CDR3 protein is CASSELGTGGSPEKLFF.

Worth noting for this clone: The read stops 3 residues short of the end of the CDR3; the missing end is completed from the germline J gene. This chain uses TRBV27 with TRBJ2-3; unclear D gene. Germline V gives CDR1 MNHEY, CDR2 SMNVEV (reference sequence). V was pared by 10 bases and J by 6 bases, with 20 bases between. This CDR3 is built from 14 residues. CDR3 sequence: CATQPTATHDTQYF. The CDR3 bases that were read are TGTGCCACCCAACCAACAGCCACACACGATACG.

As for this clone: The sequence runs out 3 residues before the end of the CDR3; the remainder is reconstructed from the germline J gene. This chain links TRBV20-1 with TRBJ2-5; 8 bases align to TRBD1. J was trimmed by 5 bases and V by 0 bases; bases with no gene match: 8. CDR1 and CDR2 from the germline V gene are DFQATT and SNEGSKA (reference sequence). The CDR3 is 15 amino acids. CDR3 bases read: TGCAGTGCTAGAGATCTGACAGGGGTCTGGGAGACC. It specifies CSARDLTGVWET. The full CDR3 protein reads CSARDLTGVWETQYF.

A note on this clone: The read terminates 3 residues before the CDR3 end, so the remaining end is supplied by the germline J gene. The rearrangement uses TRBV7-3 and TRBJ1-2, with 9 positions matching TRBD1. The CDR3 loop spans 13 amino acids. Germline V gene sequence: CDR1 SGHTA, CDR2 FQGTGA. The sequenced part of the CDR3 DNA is TGTGCCAGCAGTTCCGGGACAGGGTTGGGC. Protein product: CASSSGTGLG. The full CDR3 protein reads CASSSGTGLGYTF.

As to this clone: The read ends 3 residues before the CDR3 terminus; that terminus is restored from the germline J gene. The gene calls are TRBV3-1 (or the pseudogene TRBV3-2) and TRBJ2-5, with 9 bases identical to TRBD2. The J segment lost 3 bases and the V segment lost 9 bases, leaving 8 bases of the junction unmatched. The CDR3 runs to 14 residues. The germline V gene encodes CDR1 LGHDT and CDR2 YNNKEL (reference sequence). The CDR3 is CASLSGGLKETQYF. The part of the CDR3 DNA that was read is TGTGCCAGTCTGAGCGGGGGGCTAAAAGAGACC.

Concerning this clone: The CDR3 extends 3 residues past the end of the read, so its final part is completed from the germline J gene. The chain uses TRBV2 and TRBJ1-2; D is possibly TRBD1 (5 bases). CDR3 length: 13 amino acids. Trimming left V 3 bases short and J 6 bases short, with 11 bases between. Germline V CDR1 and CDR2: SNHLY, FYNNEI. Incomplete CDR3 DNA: TGTGCCAGCAGTGATAGGCCAGGGAATGGC. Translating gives CASSDRPGNG. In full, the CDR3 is CASSDRPGNGYTF.

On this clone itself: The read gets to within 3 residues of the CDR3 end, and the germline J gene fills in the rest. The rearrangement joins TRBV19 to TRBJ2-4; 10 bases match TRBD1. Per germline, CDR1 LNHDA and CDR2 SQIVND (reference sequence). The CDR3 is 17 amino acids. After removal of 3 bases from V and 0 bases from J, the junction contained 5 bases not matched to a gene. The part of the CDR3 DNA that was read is TGTGCCAGTAGTATCCGACAGGGGGCAATAGCCAAAAACATT. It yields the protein CASSIRQGAIAKNI. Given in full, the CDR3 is CASSIRQGAIAKNIQYF.

CDR3 bases read: TGTGCCAGCAGTGTTCAGGTCACCGGGGAG. It translates to CASSVQVTGE. From start to end, the CDR3 is CASSVQVTGELFF. The V and J genes are TRBV2 and TRBJ2-2; no definite D call. The read finishes 3 residues shy of the CDR3 end, and the germline J gene is used to complete it. This CDR3 has 13 amino acids. Trimming took off 4 bases at V and 4 bases at J, with 7 bases between the two ends. CDR1 is SNHLY, CDR2 FYNNEI, per germline.

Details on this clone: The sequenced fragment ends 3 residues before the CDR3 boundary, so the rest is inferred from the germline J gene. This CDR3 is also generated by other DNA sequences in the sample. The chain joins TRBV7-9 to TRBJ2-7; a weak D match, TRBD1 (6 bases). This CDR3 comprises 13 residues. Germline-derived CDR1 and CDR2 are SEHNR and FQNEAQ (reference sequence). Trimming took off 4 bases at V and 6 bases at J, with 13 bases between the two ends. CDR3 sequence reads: CASSWGQASEQYF. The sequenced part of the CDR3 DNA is TGTGCCAGCAGCTGGGGGCAAGCCTCCGAG.

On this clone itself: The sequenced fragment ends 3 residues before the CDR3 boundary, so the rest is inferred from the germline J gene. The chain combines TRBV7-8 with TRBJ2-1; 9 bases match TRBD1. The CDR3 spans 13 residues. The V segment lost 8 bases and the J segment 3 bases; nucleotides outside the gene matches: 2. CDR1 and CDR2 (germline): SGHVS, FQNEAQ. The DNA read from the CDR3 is TGTGCCAGCCGGGGACAGGGCTACAATGAG. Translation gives CASRGQGYNE. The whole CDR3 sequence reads CASRGQGYNEQFF.